This TCR beta chain was observed in a study of T cell responses to AZD1222 COVID-19 vaccine. General study findings and limits: Nearly half of spike-specific TCRs reportedly target variant regions that are unmutated in the B.1.351 and B.1.1.7 variants.

Points on this clone: What it recognizes is unknown.

Sequenced by immunoSEQ multiplex PCR; TCRdb stores in-frame clones only, minus some. The sample has more than 50,000 clones, 80% to 90% seen once. J lost 9 bases, V lost 1 base, and 13 bases had no gene match. The germline V gene has CDR1 SGHNT and CDR2 YYREEE (reference sequence). This CDR3 is built from 17 residues. The chain has TRBV5-4 and TRBJ1-6; 7 bases agree with TRBD1. Sequencing used peripheral blood, obtained on day 0 of AZD1222 vaccination. The sequence was obtained from an adult in good health. As DNA, the CDR3 is TGTGCCAGCAGCTTGCAGCCCAGGGGGGCGTCGGTTTCACCCCTCCACTTT. This translates into CASSLQPRGASVSPLHF.